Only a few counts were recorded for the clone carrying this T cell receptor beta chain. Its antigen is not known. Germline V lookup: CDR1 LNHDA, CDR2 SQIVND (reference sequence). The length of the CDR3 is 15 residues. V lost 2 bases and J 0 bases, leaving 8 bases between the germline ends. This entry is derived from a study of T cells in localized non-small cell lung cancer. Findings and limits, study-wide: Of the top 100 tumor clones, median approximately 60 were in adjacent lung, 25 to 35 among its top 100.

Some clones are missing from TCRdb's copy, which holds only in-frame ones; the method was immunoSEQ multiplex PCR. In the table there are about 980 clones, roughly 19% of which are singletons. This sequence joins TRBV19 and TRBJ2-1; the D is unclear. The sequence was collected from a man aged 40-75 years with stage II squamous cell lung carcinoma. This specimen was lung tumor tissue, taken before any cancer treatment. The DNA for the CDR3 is TGTGCCAGTAGTATAAGGCCGAGCTCCTACAATGAGCAGTTCTTC. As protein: CASSIRPSSYNEQFF.